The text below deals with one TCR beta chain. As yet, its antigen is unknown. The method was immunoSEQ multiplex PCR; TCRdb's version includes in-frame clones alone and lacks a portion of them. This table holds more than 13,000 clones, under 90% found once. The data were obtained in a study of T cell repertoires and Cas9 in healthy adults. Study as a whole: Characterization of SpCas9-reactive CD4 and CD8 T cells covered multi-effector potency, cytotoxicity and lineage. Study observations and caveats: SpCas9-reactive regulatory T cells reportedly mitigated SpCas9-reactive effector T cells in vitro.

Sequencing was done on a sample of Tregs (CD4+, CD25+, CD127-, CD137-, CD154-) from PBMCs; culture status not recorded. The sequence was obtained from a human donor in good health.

The CDR3 is CSVGGRSNTEAFF. The DNA for the CDR3 is TGCAGCGTTGGGGGCAGATCGAACACTGAAGCTTTCTTT. The chain joins TRBV29-1 to TRBJ1-1; D possibly corresponds to TRBD1 (5 bases). CDR1 is SQVTM and CDR2 is ANQGSEA in the germline V gene. V shed 4 bases and J shed 1 base, with 10 bases lying between them. The CDR3 is made up of 13 amino acids. Full variable domain (missing parts from reference TRBV29-1 and TRBJ1-1): SAVISQKPSRDICQRGTSLTIQCQVDSQVTMMFWYRQQPGQSLTLIATANQGSEATYESGFVIDKFPISRPNLTFSTLTVSNMSPEDSSIYLCSVGGRSNTEAFFGQGTRLTVV.